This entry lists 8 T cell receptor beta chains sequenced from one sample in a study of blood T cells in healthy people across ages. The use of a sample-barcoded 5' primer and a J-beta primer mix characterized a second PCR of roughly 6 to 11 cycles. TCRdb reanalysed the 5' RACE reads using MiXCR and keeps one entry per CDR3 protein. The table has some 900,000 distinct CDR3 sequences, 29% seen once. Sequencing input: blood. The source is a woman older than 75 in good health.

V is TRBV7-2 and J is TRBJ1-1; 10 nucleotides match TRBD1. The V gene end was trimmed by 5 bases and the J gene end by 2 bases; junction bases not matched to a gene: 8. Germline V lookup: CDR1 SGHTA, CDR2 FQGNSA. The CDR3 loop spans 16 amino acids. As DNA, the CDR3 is TGTGCCAGCAGCGGGGGACAGGGGCGAAGAAACACTGAAGCTTTCTTT. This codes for CASSGGQGRRNTEAFF.

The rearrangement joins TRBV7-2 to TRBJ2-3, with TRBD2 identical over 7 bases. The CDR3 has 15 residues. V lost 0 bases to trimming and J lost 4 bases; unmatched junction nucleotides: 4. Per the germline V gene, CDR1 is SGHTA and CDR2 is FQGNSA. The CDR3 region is CASSLAAGVSDTQYF. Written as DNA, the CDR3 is TGTGCCAGCAGCTTAGCCGCGGGGGTGTCAGATACGCAGTATTTT.

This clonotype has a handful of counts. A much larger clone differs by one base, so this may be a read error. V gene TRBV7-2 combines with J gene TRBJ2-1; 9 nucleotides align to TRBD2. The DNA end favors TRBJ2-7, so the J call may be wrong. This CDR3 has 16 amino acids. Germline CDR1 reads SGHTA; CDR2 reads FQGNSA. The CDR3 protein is CASSFGLASSYNEQYF. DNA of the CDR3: TGTGCCAGCAGCTTCGGACTAGCGTCCTCCTACAATGAGCAGTACTTC.

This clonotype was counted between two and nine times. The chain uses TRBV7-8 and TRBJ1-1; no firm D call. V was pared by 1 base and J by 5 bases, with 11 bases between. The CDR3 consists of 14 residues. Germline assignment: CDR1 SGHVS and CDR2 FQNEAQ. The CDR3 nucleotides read TGTGCCAGCAGCTTAGTAAGGTCGGGGACTGAAGCTTTCTTT. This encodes CASSLVRSGTEAFF.

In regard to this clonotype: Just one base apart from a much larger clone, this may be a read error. The CDR3 DNA follows: TGTACCAGCAGTAGAAACCAGGGGAGCTCCTACGAGCAGTACTTC. This translates into CTSSRNQGSSYEQYF. V and J are TRBV6-1 and TRBJ2-7, with D possibly matching TRBD1 (6 bases). The CDR3 sequence is 15 residues long. Germline values: CDR1 MNHNS, CDR2 SASEGT.

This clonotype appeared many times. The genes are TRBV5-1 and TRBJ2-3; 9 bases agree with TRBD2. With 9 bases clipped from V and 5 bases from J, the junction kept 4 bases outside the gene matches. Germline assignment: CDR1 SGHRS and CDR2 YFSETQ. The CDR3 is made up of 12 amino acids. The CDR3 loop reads CATKAGGDTQYF. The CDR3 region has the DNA TGCGCCACTAAAGCGGGGGGAGATACGCAGTATTTT. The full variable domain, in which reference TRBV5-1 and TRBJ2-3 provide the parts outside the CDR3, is KAGVTQTPRYLIKTRGQQVTLSCSPISGHRSVSWYQQTPGQGLQFLFEYFSETQRNKGNFPGRFSGRQFSNSRSEMNVSTLELGDSALYLCATKAGGDTQYFGPGTRLTVL.

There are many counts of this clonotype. The CDR3 region is CASSTGHRTDTQYF. DNA for the CDR3: TGTGCCAGCAGCACGGGACACCGCACAGATACGCAGTATTTT. V is TRBV5-6 and J is TRBJ2-3, with D maybe TRBD1 (6 bases). The CDR3 contains 14 residues. V was cut by 4 bases and J by 1 base, with 10 bases left in between. Per germline, CDR1 SGHDT and CDR2 YYEEEE. Full variable domain (outside the CDR3, taken from reference TRBV5-6 and TRBJ2-3): DAGVTQSPTHLIKTRGQQVTLRCSPKSGHDTVSWYQQALGQGPQFIFQYYEEEERQRGNFPDRFSGHQFPNYSSELNVNALLLGDSALYLCASSTGHRTDTQYFGPGTRLTVL.

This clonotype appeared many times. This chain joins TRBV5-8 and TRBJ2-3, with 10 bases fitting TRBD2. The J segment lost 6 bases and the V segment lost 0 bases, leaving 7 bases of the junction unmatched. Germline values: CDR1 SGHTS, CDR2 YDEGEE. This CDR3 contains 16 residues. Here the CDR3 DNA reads TGTGCCAGCAGCTTGGGGCCGATAGCGGGGGGCGATACGCAGTATTTT. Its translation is CASSLGPIAGGDTQYF.